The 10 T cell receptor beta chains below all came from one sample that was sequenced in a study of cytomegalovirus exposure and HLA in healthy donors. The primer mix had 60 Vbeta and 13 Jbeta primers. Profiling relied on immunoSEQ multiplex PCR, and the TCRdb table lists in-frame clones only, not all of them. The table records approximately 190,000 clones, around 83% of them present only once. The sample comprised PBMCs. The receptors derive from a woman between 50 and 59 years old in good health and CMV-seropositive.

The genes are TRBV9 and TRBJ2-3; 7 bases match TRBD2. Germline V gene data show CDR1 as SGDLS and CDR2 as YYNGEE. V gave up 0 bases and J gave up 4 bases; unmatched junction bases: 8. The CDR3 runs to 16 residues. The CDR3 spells CASSVAGGSSPDTQYF. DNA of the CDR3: TGTGCCAGCAGCGTAGCTGGCGGGAGCTCACCAGATACGCAGTATTTT. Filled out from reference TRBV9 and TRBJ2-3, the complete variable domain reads DSGVTQTPKHLITATGQRVTLRCSPRSGDLSVYWYQQSLDQGLQFLIQYYNGEERAKGNILERFSAQQFPDLHSELNLSSLELGDSALYFCASSVAGGSSPDTQYFGPGTRLTVL.

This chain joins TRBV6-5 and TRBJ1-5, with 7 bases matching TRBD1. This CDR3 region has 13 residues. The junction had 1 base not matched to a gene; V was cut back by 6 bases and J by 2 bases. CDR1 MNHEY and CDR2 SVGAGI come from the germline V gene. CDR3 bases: TGTGCCAGCAGCCAGGGGGGCAATCAGCCCCAGCATTTT. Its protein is CASSQGGNQPQHF.

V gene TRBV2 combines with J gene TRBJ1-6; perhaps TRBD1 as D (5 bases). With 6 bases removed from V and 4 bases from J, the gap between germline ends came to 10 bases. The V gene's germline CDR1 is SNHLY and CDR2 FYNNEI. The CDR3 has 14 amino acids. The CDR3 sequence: CASRQDGYNSPLHF. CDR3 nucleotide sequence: TGTGCCAGCAGACAGGACGGGTATAATTCACCCCTCCACTTT.

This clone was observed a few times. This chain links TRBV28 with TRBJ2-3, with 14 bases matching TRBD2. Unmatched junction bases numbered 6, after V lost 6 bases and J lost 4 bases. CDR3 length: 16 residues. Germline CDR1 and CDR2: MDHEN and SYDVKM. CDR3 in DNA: TGTGCCAGCAGCCTAGGACTAGCGGGGGGATCAGATACGCAGTATTTT. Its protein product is CASSLGLAGGSDTQYF.

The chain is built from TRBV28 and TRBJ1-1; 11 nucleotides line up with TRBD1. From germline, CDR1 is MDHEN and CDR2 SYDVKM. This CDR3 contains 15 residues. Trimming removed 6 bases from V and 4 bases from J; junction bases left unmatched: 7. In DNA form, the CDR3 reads TGTGCCAGCAGACCGGGACAGGGGGTTTTCACTGAAGCTTTCTTT. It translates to CASRPGQGVFTEAFF.

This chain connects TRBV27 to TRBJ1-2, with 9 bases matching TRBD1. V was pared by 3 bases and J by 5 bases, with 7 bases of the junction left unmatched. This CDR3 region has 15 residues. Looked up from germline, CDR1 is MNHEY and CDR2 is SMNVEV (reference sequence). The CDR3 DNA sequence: TGTGCCAGCAGTTTCACAGGGACAGGGAGATATGGCTACACCTTC. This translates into CASSFTGTGRYGYTF.

CDR3 residues: CASRPDSYSNQPQHF. CDR3 nucleotide sequence: TGTGCCAGCAGACCCGACAGTTATAGCAATCAGCCCCAGCATTTT. The chain carries TRBV28 and TRBJ1-5, with D perhaps TRBD1 (5 bases). V shed 6 bases and J shed 0 bases, with 12 bases lying between them. Germline V gene data show CDR1 as MDHEN and CDR2 as SYDVKM. The CDR3 is 15 amino acids.

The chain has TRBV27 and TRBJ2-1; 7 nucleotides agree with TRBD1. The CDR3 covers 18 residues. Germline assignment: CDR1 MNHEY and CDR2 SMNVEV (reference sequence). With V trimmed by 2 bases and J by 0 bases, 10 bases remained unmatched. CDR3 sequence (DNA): TGTGCCAGCAGTTTACAGACAGGGCGCCTGAGCTCCTACAATGAGCAGTTCTTC. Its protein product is CASSLQTGRLSSYNEQFF.

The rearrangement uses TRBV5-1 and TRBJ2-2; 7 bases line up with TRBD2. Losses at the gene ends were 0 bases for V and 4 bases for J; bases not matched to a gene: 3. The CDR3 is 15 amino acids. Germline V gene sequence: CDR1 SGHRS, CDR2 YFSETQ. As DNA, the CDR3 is TGCGCCAGCAGCTTGGCCGTAGCGGGCACCGGGGAGCTGTTTTTT. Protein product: CASSLAVAGTGELFF.

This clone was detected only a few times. CDR3 residues: CASSQERGVYNEQFF. The DNA of the CDR3 is TGTGCCAGCTCACAGGAGCGGGGGGTTTACAATGAGCAGTTCTTC. The J gene is TRBJ2-1, the V gene TRBV18; 9 bases match TRBD2. In germline, CDR1 is KGHSH, CDR2 LQKENI. J gave up 4 bases and V 4 bases, and 5 bases lay outside the gene matches. The CDR3 has 15 amino acids. The whole variable domain, remainder taken from reference TRBV18 and TRBJ2-1, is NAGVMQNPRHLVRRRGQEARLRCSPMKGHSHVYWYRQLPEEGLKFMVYLQKENIIDESGMPKERFSAEFPKEGPSILRIQQVVRGDSAAYFCASSQERGVYNEQFFGPGTRLTVL.